These T cell receptor beta chains were read from a single sample in a study of regulatory T cells in long-lasting Graves disease. TCRdb ran MiXCR on the multiplex PCR reads and lists one entry per CDR3 protein. The table shows about 400,000 distinct CDR3 sequences, with less than 25% occurring only once. This specimen was peripheral blood mononuclear cells (PBMCs), taken when the disease was refractory, from a patient treated with antithyroid drugs. The receptors derive from a female donor with Graves disease. CDR3s include the opening cysteine and the closing phenylalanine or tryptophan. The order of the fields is D gene, V gene, clone size, J gene, CDR3 protein, CDR3 DNA. The D gene is left open where the match is weak. Where a row states a size, it is once, few, many or the class of an expanded clone; other rows omit it.

.,TRBV25-1,few,TRBJ2-7,CASSELGEQYF,TGTGCCAGCAGTGAATTGGGCGAGCAGTACTTC
.,TRBV7-2,.,TRBJ1-4,CASSLGTSEKLFF,TGTGCCAGCAGCTTAGGGACATCTGAAAAACTGTTTTTT
.,TRBV28,few,TRBJ2-7,CASSFRGNRGEQYF,TGTGCCAGCAGTTTTCGGGGAAATAGAGGCGAGCAGTACTTC
TRBD2,TRBV7-9,.,TRBJ2-2,CASSSPPGLAATGELFF,TGTGCCAGCAGCTCCCCCCCGGGACTAGCGGCTACCGGGGAGCTGTTTTTT
.,TRBV11-1,few,TRBJ2-1,CASSPGILTYNEQFF,TGTGCCAGCAGCCCAGGGATTCTGACCTACAATGAGCAGTTCTTC
.,TRBV2,few,TRBJ2-1,CASFREFGNEQFF,TGTGCCAGCTTCCGGGAGTTTGGCAATGAGCAGTTCTTC
.,TRBV2,many,TRBJ2-4,CASTREGSLAKNIQYF,TGTGCCAGCACACGGGAAGGCAGCTTAGCCAAAAACATTCAGTACTTC
TRBD1,TRBV29-1,few,TRBJ1-2,CSVEDLFNRGGGYTF,TGCAGCGTTGAAGACCTTTTCAACAGGGGTGGCGGCTACACCTTC
TRBD1,TRBV7-3,few,TRBJ2-7,CASSLGRGHEQYF,TGTGCCAGCAGCTTGGGCAGGGGGCACGAGCAGTACTTC
.,TRBV11-2,many,TRBJ1-1,CASSLDGRMNTEAFF,TGTGCCAGCAGCTTAGATGGACGGATGAACACTGAAGCTTTCTTT
.,TRBV7-2,many,TRBJ1-2,CASSLGPQPYGYTF,TGTGCCAGCAGCTTAGGCCCGCAGCCCTATGGCTACACCTTC
.,TRBV3-1,.,TRBJ1-2,CASSQERQVYGYTF,TGTGCCAGCAGCCAAGAACGGCAGGTCTATGGCTACACCTTC